The 26 T cell receptor beta chains below were found in one sample sequenced in a study of blood T cell repertoires in COVID-19. Measured with immunoSEQ multiplex PCR; TCRdb has only the in-frame clones, and not every one. Here the sample spans tens of thousands of clones, more than 65% being singletons. Sequencing was done on a sample of peripheral blood. The receptor set was obtained from a human donor in a cohort sampled during active COVID-19.

Many counts were recorded for this clone. Here the CDR3 reads CASSGTAGVQYF. The CDR3 nucleotides are TGTGCCAGCAGTGGGACAGCGGGTGTTCAGTACTTC. This chain links TRBV6-6 with TRBJ2-4; the D gene is possibly TRBD1 (7 bases). The CDR3 runs to 12 residues. Trimming shortened V by 5 bases and J by 11 bases, and 13 bases separated the two germline ends. Germline V lookup: CDR1 MNHNY, CDR2 SVGAGI (reference sequence).

The genes are TRBV27 and TRBJ1-6; the D is unclear. The V gene's germline CDR1 is MNHEY and CDR2 SMNVEV (reference sequence). The V end lost 3 bases, the J end lost 4 bases, and 7 bases lay between the germline ends. The CDR3 consists of 14 residues. For the CDR3, the DNA is TGTGCCAGCAGTTTGGCGGAGTATAATTCACCCCTCCACTTT. It codes for CASSLAEYNSPLHF.

The CDR3 DNA reads TGCAGCGTCCTAGGGACTAGCGGGGGGGCCGAAAGATACGAGCAGTACTTC. This codes for CSVLGTSGGAERYEQYF. The genes are TRBV29-1 and TRBJ2-7, with 16 bases that match TRBD2. Germline CDR1 is SQVTM and CDR2 is ANQGSEA. The CDR3 spans 17 residues. J lost 4 bases, V lost 6 bases, and 12 bases had no gene match.

This chain connects TRBV19 to TRBJ1-5; no reliable D call. Per germline, CDR1 LNHDA and CDR2 SQIVND (reference sequence). CDR3 length equals 15 residues. V was clipped by 2 bases and J by 3 bases, with 11 bases between them. The CDR3 sequence: CASSIMGQYNQPQHF. CDR3 bases: TGTGCCAGTAGTATAATGGGCCAGTACAATCAGCCCCAGCATTTT.

The rearrangement uses TRBV29-1 and TRBJ2-5, with 8 bases identical to TRBD1. The CDR3 runs 14 residues. CDR1 is SQVTM and CDR2 is ANQGSEA in the germline V gene. V shed 7 bases and J 0 bases; nucleotides not matched to a gene: 7. Written as DNA, the CDR3 is TGCAGCGCCACAGGGGGTCAGGACCAAGAGACCCAGTACTTC. Protein sequence: CSATGGQDQETQYF.

This clone was counted between two and nine times. V usage is TRBV9 and J usage is TRBJ1-6; 10 bases map to TRBD1. The V gene's germline CDR1 is SGDLS and CDR2 YYNGEE. The CDR3 sequence is 15 residues long. V trimming: 2 bases; J trimming: 7 bases; junction bases outside the gene matches: 3. CDR3 bases: TGTGCCAGCAGCGTCCAGGGACAGGGGAATTCACCCCTCCACTTT. Protein: CASSVQGQGNSPLHF.

J is TRBJ2-7 and V is TRBV4-3; no clear D. CDR1 and CDR2 (germline): LGHNA, YSLEER. This CDR3 is 14 amino acids long. Trimming took 2 bases from V and 1 from J, leaving 9 bases between them. Written as DNA, the CDR3 is TGCGCCAGCAGCCAATCAACGGGTTCCTACGAGCAGTACTTC. Translating it yields CASSQSTGSYEQYF.

The chain combines TRBV7-9 with TRBJ1-2; D not certain. Trimming removed 2 bases from V and 8 bases from J, with 24 bases in between. The CDR3 contains 17 residues. Per germline, CDR1 SEHNR and CDR2 FQNEAQ (reference sequence). The CDR3 DNA reads TGTGCCAGCAGCTTAAGGAGGGTTGGGCAGACTTCTTCGGGCTACACCTTC. Translating gives CASSLRRVGQTSSGYTF.

The gene calls are TRBV12-3 or TRBV12-4 and TRBJ1-5; D remains unclear. Between the trimmed V and J ends, which lost 5 bases and 11 bases, there was a span of 13 bases. CDR3 length: 12 amino acids. CDR3 protein: CASSNTPSAQHF. Here the CDR3 DNA reads TGTGCCAGCAGTAATACCCCGTCGGCCCAGCATTTT.

This chain uses TRBV5-1 with TRBJ2-3, with TRBD2 matching over 9 bases. The CDR3 sequence is 16 residues long. J was trimmed by 0 bases and V by 4 bases; bases with no gene match: 6. The germline CDR1 and CDR2 sequences are SGHRS and YFSETQ. In nucleotides, the CDR3 is TGCGCCAGCAGCATCTTTAGCGGGGGTAGCACAGATACGCAGTATTTT. As protein: CASSIFSGGSTDTQYF.

The chain is built from TRBV4-3 and TRBJ2-3; no clear D gene. Germline values: CDR1 LGHNA, CDR2 YSLEER. The V and J ends lost 0 bases and 2 bases respectively, with 6 bases between them. CDR3 length: 14 residues. The CDR3 reads CASSQEQFTDTQYF. The CDR3 nucleotides read TGCGCCAGCAGCCAAGAACAGTTCACAGATACGCAGTATTTT.

CDR3 bases: TGCAGTGCCCGCTACGTCTACGAGCAGTACTTC. It codes for CSARYVYEQYF. The chain uses TRBV20-1 and TRBJ2-7, with D uncertain. Germline-derived CDR1 and CDR2 are DFQATT and SNEGSKA (reference sequence). The CDR3 consists of 11 residues. V gave up 6 bases and J gave up 3 bases, with 9 bases separating them.

The rearrangement uses TRBV7-9 and TRBJ2-2, with D possibly matching TRBD2 (7 bases). The CDR3 length is 14 residues. CDR1 is SEHNR, CDR2 FQNEAQ, per germline (reference sequence). The V end lost 2 bases, the J end lost 6 bases, and 10 bases lay between the germline ends. CDR3 loop: CASSLRGGAGELFF. The CDR3 DNA reads TGTGCCAGCAGCTTAAGGGGGGGCGCCGGGGAGCTGTTTTTT.

The V and J genes are TRBV11-2 and TRBJ1-2; no clear D gene. The CDR3 totals 14 residues. Germline V gene sequence: CDR1 SGHAT, CDR2 FQNNGV. V lost 5 bases and J 4 bases, leaving 14 bases between the germline ends. The CDR3 spells CASSDIHLLYGYTF. Written as DNA, the CDR3 is TGTGCCAGCAGCGACATCCACTTACTCTATGGCTACACCTTC.

This rearrangement joins TRBV7-9 to TRBJ2-3; D perhaps matches TRBD1 (6 bases). Germline CDR1 SEHNR, CDR2 FQNEAQ (reference sequence). The ends were cut back, 1 base at V and 1 base at J, with 15 bases in the middle. The length of the CDR3 is 17 residues. The CDR3 DNA sequence: TGTGCCAGCAGCTTAGGAGGAGCGCAGGGGCGCACAGATACGCAGTATTTT. Protein sequence: CASSLGGAQGRTDTQYF.

As regards this clone: Sequence at one end of the junction differs from germline and may be a read error. The rearrangement links TRBV7-7 to TRBJ2-5; the D gene is possibly TRBD1 (5 bases). This CDR3 contains 15 residues. Per germline, CDR1 SSHAT and CDR2 FNYEAQ (reference sequence). The CDR3 is CASSLGLGATETQYF. The CDR3 DNA sequence: TGTGCTAGCAGCTTAGGTCTAGGGGCAACAGAGACCCAGTACTTC. The full variable domain, completed using reference TRBV7-7 and TRBJ2-5, is GAGVSQSPRYKVTKRGQDVTLRCDPISSHATLYWYQQALGQGPEFLTYFNYEAQPDKSGLPSDRFSAERPEGSISTLTIQRTEQRDSAMYRCASSLGLGATETQYFGPGTRLLVL.

The chain joins TRBV20-1 to TRBJ2-2, with D unclear. Germline V gene sequence: CDR1 DFQATT, CDR2 SNEGSKA (reference sequence). The CDR3 runs to 13 residues. Deletions cut 3 bases from V and 1 base from J, with 6 bases between. The CDR3 region is CSASSRNTGELFF. DNA of the CDR3: TGCAGTGCTAGTTCGAGGAACACCGGGGAGCTGTTTTTT.

This rearrangement joins TRBV4-1 to TRBJ2-1, with 10 bases fitting TRBD2. The CDR3 length is 15 residues. V lost 5 bases, J lost 9 bases, and 10 bases stayed unmatched. The germline V gene encodes CDR1 MGHRA and CDR2 YSYEKL. The CDR3 DNA sequence: TGCGCCAGCAGCGAAAAGCGGGGGGGGCCCAGTGAGCAGTTCTTC. Encoded protein: CASSEKRGGPSEQFF.

This clone was seen a handful of times. This chain joins TRBV7-9 and TRBJ1-2; the match to TRBD1 covers 7 bases. With V trimmed by 3 bases and J by 0 bases, 1 base remained unmatched. Looked up from germline, CDR1 is SEHNR and CDR2 is FQNEAQ (reference sequence). There are 14 residues in the CDR3. CDR3 in DNA: TGTGCCAGCAGCTTGGGGACAGCTAACTATGGCTACACCTTC. Its translation: CASSLGTANYGYTF.

Written as DNA, the CDR3 is TGTGCCAGCAGCGTAGGCGTAGTATCCCAGCCCCAGCATTTT. The encoded protein is CASSVGVVSQPQHF. V is TRBV9 and J is TRBJ1-5, with D uncertain. This CDR3 has 14 amino acids. Germline CDR1 SGDLS, CDR2 YYNGEE. The V gene lost 0 bases and the J gene lost 7 bases, with 11 bases spanning the gap.

The chain uses TRBV6-5 and TRBJ2-7; 7 nucleotides agree with TRBD1. V lost 5 bases to trimming and J lost 2 bases; unmatched junction nucleotides: 9. The CDR3 extends over 15 amino acids. Germline V lookup: CDR1 MNHEY, CDR2 SVGAGI. The CDR3 spells CASSTTDRNPYEQYF. CDR3 bases: TGTGCCAGCAGTACTACGGACAGGAACCCCTACGAGCAGTACTTC.

V and J are TRBV28 and TRBJ1-6; 10 nucleotides agree with TRBD1. Trimming removed 7 bases from V and 9 bases from J; junction bases left unmatched: 9. Germline CDR1 is MDHEN and CDR2 is SYDVKM. There are 15 residues in the CDR3. Written as DNA, the CDR3 is TGTGCCAGCACTCCTCCAGGACAGGGGGTTTCACCCCTCCACTTT. This translates into CASTPPGQGVSPLHF.

The J gene is TRBJ2-3, the V gene TRBV4-1; 10 bases are a match to TRBD2. There are 16 residues in the CDR3. Germline CDR1 is MGHRA and CDR2 is YSYEKL. The junction had 8 bases not matched to a gene; V was cut back by 3 bases and J by 5 bases. This chain's CDR3 is CASSQEWLAGVDTQYF. CDR3 nucleotides: TGCGCCAGCAGCCAGGAATGGCTAGCGGGGGTAGATACGCAGTATTTT.

The CDR3 here is CASSKRQGLGETQYF. The CDR3 DNA is TGCGCCAGCAGCAAGCGACAGGGGTTGGGAGAGACCCAGTACTTC. The V call is TRBV4-3, the J call TRBJ2-5; 8 bases fit TRBD1. CDR1 is LGHNA and CDR2 is YSLEER in the germline V gene. The CDR3 contains 15 residues. Trimming at V came to 5 bases and at J to 4 bases, leaving 9 bases not matched to a gene.

The rearrangement joins TRBV6-5 to TRBJ2-3, with unresolved D. Germline lookup yields CDR1 MNHEY and CDR2 SVGAGI. There are 12 residues in the CDR3. V was clipped by 4 bases and J by 5 bases, with 7 bases between them. CDR3 protein: CASSSLRDTQYF. The DNA for the CDR3 is TGTGCCAGCAGTTCCCTGCGAGATACGCAGTATTTT.

The chain joins TRBV19 to TRBJ1-1, with a tentative D call TRBD1 (5 bases). Germline CDR1 reads LNHDA; CDR2 reads SQIVND (reference sequence). The CDR3 spans 18 residues. The V end lost 3 bases, the J end lost 1 base, and 21 bases lay between the germline ends. The CDR3 DNA follows: TGTGCCAGTAGTATTTTCCAGGGAAGAGGTTCTAGGAACACTGAAGCTTTCTTT. As protein: CASSIFQGRGSRNTEAFF.